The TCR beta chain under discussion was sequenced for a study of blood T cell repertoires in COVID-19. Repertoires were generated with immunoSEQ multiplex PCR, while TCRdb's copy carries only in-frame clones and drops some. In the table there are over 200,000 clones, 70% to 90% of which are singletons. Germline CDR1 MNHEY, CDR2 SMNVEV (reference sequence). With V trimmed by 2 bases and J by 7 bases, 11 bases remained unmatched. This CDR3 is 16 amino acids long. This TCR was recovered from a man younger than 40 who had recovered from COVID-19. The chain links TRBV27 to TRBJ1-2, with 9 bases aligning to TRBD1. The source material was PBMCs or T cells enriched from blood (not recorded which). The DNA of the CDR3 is TGTGCCAGCAGTTTAACTCTTCCGGGACAGGGACTTGGCTACACCTTC. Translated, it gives CASSLTLPGQGLGYTF.